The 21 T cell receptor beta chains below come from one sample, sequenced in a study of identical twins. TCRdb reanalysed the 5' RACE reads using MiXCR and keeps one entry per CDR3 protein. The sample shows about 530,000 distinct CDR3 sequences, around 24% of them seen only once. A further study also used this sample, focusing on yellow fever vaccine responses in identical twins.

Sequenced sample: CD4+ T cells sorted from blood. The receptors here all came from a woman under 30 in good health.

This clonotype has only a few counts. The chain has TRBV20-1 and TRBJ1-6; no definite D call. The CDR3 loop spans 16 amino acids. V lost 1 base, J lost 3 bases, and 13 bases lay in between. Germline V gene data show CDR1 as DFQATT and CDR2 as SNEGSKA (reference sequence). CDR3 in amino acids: CSARATVTSYNSPLHF. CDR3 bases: TGCAGTGCTAGAGCTACAGTCACAAGCTATAATTCACCCCTCCACTTT.

In DNA, the CDR3 is TGTGCCAGCACCGCCATCCCCAGGCGGACTGAAGCTTTCTTT. Encoded protein: CASTAIPRRTEAFF. V gene TRBV11-2 combines with J gene TRBJ1-1, with unresolved D. Trimming shortened V by 7 bases and J by 5 bases, and 17 bases separated the two germline ends. Germline values: CDR1 SGHAT, CDR2 FQNNGV. CDR3 length equals 14 residues.

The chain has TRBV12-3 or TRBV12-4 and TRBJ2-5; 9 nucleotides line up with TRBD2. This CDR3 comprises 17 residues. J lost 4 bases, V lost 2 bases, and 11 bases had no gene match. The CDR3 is CASSLLRGRANGETQYF. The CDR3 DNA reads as TGTGCCAGCAGTTTACTGCGCGGGAGGGCCAATGGAGAGACCCAGTACTTC.

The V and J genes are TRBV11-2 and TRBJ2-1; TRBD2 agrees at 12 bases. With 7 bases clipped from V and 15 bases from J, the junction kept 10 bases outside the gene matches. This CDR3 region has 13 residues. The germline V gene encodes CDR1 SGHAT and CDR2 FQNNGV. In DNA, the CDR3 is TGTGCCAGCACCCAAAACCTAGCGGGGGGGTGGTTCTTC. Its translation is CASTQNLAGGWFF. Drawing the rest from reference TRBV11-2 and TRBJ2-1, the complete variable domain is EAGVAQSPRYKIIEKRQSVAFWCNPISGHATLYWYQQILGQGPKLLIQFQNNGVVDDSQLPKDRFSAERLKGVDSTLKIQPAKLEDSAVYLCASTQNLAGGWFFGPGTRLTVL.

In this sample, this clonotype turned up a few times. The CDR3, as DNA: TGTGCCAGCAGCCAGGGATTCGTACAAGAGACCCAGTACTTC. Its translation is CASSQGFVQETQYF. The chain is built from TRBV3-1 and TRBJ2-5; no clear D gene. V lost 3 bases, J lost 2 bases, and 10 bases lay in between. This CDR3 contains 14 residues. Germline V gene sequence: CDR1 LGHDT, CDR2 YNNKEL (reference sequence).

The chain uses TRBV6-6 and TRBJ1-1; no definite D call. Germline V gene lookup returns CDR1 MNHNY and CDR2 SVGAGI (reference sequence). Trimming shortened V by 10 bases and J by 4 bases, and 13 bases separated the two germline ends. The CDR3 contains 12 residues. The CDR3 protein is CATRVGSTEAFF. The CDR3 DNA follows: TGTGCCACCCGAGTGGGAAGCACTGAAGCTTTCTTT.

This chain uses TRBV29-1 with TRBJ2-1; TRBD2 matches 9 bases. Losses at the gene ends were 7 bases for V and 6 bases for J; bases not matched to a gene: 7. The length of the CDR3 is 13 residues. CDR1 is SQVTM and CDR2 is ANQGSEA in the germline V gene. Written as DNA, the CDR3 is TGCAGCGGTGAGCGGGAGGTCCCCAATGAGCAGTTCTTC. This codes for CSGEREVPNEQFF.

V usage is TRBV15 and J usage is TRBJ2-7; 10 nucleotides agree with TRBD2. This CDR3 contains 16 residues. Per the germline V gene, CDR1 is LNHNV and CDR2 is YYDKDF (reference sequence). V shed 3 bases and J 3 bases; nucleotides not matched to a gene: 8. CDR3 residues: CATSSVLAGTFYEQYF. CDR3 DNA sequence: TGTGCCACCAGCAGCGTACTAGCGGGAACTTTCTACGAGCAGTACTTC.

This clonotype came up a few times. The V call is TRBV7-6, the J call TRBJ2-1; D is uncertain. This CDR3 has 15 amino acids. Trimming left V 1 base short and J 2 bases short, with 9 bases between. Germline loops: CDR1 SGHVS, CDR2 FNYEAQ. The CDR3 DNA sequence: TGTGCCAGCAGCTTAGTGGTCGTCACCTACAATGAGCAGTTCTTC. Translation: CASSLVVVTYNEQFF.

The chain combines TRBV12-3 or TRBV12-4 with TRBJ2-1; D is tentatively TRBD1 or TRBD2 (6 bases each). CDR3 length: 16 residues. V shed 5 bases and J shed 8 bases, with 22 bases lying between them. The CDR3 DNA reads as TGTGCCAGCAGTCCCGAAGGGGGGCCTATTAACTATGAGCAGTTCTTC. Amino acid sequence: CASSPEGGPINYEQFF.

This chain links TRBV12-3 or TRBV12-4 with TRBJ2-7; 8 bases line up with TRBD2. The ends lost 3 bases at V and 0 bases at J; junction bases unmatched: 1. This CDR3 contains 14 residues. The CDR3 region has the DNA TGTGCCAGCAGTTTGAGCGGGAGCTCCTACGAGCAGTACGTC. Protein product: CASSLSGSSYEQYV.

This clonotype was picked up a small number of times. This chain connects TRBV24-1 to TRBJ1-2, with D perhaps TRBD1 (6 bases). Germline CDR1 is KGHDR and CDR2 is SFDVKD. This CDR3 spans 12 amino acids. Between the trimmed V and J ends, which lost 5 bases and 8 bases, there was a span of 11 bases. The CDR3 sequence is CATSGQVGGYTF. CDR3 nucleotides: TGTGCCACCAGTGGACAGGTCGGGGGCTACACCTTC.

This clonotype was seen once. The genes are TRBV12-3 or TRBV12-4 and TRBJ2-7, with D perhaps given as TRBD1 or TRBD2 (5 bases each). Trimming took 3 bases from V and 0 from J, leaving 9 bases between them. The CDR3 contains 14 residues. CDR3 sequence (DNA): TGTGCCAGCAGTTTCCAGGGAGTCTCCTACGAGCAGTACTTC. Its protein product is CASSFQGVSYEQYF.

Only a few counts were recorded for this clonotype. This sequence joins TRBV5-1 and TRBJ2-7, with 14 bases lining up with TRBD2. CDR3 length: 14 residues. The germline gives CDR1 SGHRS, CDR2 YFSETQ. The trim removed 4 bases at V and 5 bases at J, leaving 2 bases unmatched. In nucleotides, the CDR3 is TGCGCCAGCAGCCGGGGACTAGCGGGAGACGAGCAGTACTTC. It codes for CASSRGLAGDEQYF.

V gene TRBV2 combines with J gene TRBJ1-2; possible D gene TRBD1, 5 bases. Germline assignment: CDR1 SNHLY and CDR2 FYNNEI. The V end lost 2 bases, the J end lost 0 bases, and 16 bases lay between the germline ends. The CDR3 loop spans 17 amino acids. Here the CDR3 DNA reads TGTGCCAGCAGTGAAATGCAGGGCGGGAAAGCTAACTATGGCTACACCTTC. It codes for CASSEMQGGKANYGYTF.

CDR3 nucleotides: TGTGCCAGCAGCTTAGCCAGGGTTGGAAGTGAGCAGTTCTTC. The encoded protein is CASSLARVGSEQFF. The chain carries TRBV7-8 and TRBJ2-1; TRBD1 might be the D (5 bases). CDR1 SGHVS and CDR2 FQNEAQ come from the germline V gene. This CDR3 has 14 amino acids. V was pared by 0 bases and J by 9 bases, with 12 bases between.

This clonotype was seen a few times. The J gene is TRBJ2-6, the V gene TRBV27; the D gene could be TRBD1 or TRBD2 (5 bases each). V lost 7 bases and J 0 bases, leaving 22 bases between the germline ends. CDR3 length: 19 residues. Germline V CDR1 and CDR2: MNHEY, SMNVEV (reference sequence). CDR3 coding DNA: TGTGCCAGCACCTCCTTGGGGCGACAGAGGGCCTCTGGGGCCAACGTCCTGACTTTC. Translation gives CASTSLGRQRASGANVLTF.

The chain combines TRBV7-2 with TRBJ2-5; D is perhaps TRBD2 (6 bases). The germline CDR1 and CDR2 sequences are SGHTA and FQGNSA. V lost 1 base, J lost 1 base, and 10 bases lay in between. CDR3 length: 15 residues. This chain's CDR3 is CASSLGRLVQETQYF. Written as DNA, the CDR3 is TGTGCCAGCAGCTTAGGCCGACTAGTCCAAGAGACCCAGTACTTC.

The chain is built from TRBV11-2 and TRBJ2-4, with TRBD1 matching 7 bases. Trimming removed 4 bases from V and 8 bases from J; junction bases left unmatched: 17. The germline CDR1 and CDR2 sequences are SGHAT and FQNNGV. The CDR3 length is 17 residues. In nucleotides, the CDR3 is TGTGCCAGCAGCTCCGGCCGGACAGGACCCGGGGTTGACATTCAGTACTTC. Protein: CASSSGRTGPGVDIQYF.

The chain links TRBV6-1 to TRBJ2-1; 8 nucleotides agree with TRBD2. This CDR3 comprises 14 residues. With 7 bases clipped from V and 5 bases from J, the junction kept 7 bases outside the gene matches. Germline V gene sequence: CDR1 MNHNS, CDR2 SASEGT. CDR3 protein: CASNPSGGNNEQFF. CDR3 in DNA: TGTGCCAGCAACCCGAGCGGGGGAAACAATGAGCAGTTCTTC.

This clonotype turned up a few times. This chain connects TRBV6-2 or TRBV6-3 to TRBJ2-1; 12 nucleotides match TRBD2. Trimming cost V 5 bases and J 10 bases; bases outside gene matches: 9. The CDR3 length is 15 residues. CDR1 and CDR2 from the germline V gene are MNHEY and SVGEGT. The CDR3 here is CASSPGLAGHGEQFF. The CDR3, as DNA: TGTGCCAGCAGTCCAGGACTAGCGGGGCACGGGGAGCAGTTCTTC.